The 7 T cell receptor beta chains in this list originate from one sample, sequenced in a study of T cells in narcolepsy listed by TCRdb under 2018. To prepare the library, the immunoSEQ multiplex PCR assay was applied. Entries here come from immuneACCESS through TCRdb and include only in-frame sequences with V and J called. Some clones fail to appear in such tables; in the studies checked, an unresolved V gene covers under half of the shortfall, and the cause of the remainder is unknown. The sample has 30,000 to 40,000 clones on record, over 65% of them singletons. The biggest ten clones account for 2.3% of the sample. Sample: memory (CD45RA-) CD4+ T cells from blood. The cell subset or site label corresponds to: memory T cells sorted ex vivo from peripheral blood. Receptors were obtained from a human donor in good health.

This rearrangement joins TRBV9 to TRBJ2-3, with 7 bases matching TRBD2. The germline CDR1 and CDR2 sequences are SGDLS and YYNGEE. The V gene end was trimmed by 3 bases and the J gene end by 3 bases; junction bases not matched to a gene: 7. CDR3 length equals 15 residues. The CDR3 reads CASSAPSAGTDTQYF. DNA of the CDR3: TGTGCCAGCAGCGCACCCTCAGCGGGAACAGATACGCAGTATTTT.

The rearrangement links TRBV6-1 to TRBJ1-6, with a tentative D call TRBD1 (6 bases). The CDR3 is 14 amino acids. The ends were cut back, 11 bases at V and 10 bases at J, with 21 bases in the middle. The germline gives CDR1 MNHNS, CDR2 SASEGT. CDR3 protein: CAGKRGDKSSPLHF. The CDR3, as DNA: TGTGCCGGCAAAAGGGGGGATAAAAGCTCACCCCTCCACTTT.

V gene TRBV29-1 combines with J gene TRBJ2-2; weak D call: TRBD2 (7 bases). The ends were cut back, 7 bases at V and 5 bases at J, with 14 bases in the middle. The CDR3 has 13 residues. Per the germline V gene, CDR1 is SQVTM and CDR2 is ANQGSEA. Here the CDR3 reads CSAKEGGTGELFF. The CDR3 region has the DNA TGCAGCGCCAAGGAGGGGGGGACCGGGGAGCTGTTTTTT.

The chain uses TRBV6-5 and TRBJ1-2, with 7 positions matching TRBD1. Looked up from germline, CDR1 is MNHEY and CDR2 is SVGAGI. The CDR3 has 14 amino acids. Trimming removed 5 bases from V and 4 bases from J; junction bases left unmatched: 7. The CDR3 coding sequence is TGTGCCAGCAGTGAGCGGGACAGCTTCTATGGCTACACCTTC. This encodes CASSERDSFYGYTF.

The genes are TRBV6-5 and TRBJ1-1; D is unclear. CDR3 size: 14 residues. With 2 bases removed from V and 1 base from J, the gap between germline ends came to 8 bases. Germline assignment: CDR1 MNHEY and CDR2 SVGAGI. The CDR3 here is CASSYLGPNTEAFF. DNA for the CDR3: TGTGCCAGCAGTTACCTCGGCCCGAACACTGAAGCTTTCTTT.

This clone was seen more than once but under ten times. This chain links TRBV5-1 with TRBJ2-3; TRBD2 matches 8 bases. The V segment lost 3 bases and the J segment 2 bases; nucleotides outside the gene matches: 14. Germline values: CDR1 SGHRS, CDR2 YFSETQ. The CDR3 length is 18 residues. The CDR3 DNA reads as TGCGCCAGCAGCTCGAGGGCAGCGGGGGTTACTATCACAGATACGCAGTATTTT. This encodes CASSSRAAGVTITDTQYF.

The V call is TRBV27, the J call TRBJ1-6; 7 nucleotides match TRBD1. CDR3 length: 15 residues. The J segment lost 7 bases and the V segment lost 7 bases, leaving 10 bases of the junction unmatched. Germline V gene data show CDR1 as MNHEY and CDR2 as SMNVEV (reference sequence). The CDR3 coding sequence is TGTGCCAGCAAAGGAGTAGACAGGGAGAATTCACCCCTCCACTTT. It specifies CASKGVDRENSPLHF.